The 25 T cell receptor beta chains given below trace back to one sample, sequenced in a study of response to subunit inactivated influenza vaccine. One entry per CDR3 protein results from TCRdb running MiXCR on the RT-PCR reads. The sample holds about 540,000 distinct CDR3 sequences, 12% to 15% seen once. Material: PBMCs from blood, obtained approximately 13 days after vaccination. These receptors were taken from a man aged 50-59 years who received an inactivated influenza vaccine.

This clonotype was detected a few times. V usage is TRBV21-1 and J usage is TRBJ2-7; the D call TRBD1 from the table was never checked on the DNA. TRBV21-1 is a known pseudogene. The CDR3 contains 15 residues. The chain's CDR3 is CASSKHGDNSYEQYF. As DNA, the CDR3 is TGTGCCAGCAGCAAACATGGGGACAACTCCTACGAGCAGTACTTC.

In DNA, the CDR3 is TGCAGTGCTAGGGGGGCACAACGGGACAGGGGGATGTACACCTTC. It yields the protein CSARGAQRDRGMYTF. This sequence joins TRBV20-1 and TRBJ1-2, with TRBD1 identical over 11 bases. The CDR3 totals 15 residues. V trimming: 3 bases; J trimming: 11 bases; junction bases outside the gene matches: 14. Germline V gives CDR1 DFQATT, CDR2 SNEGSKA (reference sequence).

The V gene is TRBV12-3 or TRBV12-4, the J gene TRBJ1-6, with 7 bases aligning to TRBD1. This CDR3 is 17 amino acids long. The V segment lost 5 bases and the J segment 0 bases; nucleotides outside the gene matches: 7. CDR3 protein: CASSRGQLSSYNSPLHF. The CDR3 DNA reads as TGTGCCAGCAGTCGGGGACAGTTGAGCTCCTATAATTCACCCCTCCACTTT.

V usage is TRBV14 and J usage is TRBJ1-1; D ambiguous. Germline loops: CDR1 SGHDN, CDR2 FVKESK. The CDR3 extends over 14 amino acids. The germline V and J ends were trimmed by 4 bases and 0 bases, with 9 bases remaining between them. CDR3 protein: CASSRLGVNTEAFF. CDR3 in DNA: TGTGCCAGCAGCCGACTGGGAGTGAACACTGAAGCTTTCTTT.

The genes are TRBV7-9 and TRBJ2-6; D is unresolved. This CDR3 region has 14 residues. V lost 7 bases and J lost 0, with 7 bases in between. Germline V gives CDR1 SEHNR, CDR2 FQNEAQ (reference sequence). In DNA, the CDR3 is TGTGCCAGCACCATAGTCTCTGGGGCCAACGTCCTGACTTTC. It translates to CASTIVSGANVLTF. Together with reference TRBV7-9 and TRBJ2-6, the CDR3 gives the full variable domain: DTGVSQNPRHKITKRGQNVTFRCDPISEHNRLYWYRQTLGQGPEFLTYFQNEAQLEKSRLLSDRFSAERPKGSFSTLEIQRTEQGDSAMYLCASTIVSGANVLTFGAGSRLTVL.

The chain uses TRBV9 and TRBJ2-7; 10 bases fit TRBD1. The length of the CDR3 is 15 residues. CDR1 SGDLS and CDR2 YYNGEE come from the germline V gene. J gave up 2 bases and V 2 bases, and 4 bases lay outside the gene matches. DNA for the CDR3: TGTGCCAGCAGCGTTCGACAGGGGGCGACCTACGAGCAGTACTTC. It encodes CASSVRQGATYEQYF.

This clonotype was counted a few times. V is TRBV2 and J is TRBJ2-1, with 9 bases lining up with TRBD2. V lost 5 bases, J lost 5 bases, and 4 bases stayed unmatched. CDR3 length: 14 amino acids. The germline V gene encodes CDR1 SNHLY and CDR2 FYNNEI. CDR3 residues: CASSRGRVHNEQFF. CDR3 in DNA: TGTGCCAGCAGTCGCGGGAGGGTCCACAATGAGCAGTTCTTC.

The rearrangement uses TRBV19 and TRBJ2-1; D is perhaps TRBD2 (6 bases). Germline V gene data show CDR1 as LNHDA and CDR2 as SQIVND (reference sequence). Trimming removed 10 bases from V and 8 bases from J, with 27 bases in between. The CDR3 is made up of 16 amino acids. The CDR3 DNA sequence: TGTGCCACCCAGGGAGGACTATCAAGTAAGGCGGATGAGCAGTTCTTC. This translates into CATQGGLSSKADEQFF.

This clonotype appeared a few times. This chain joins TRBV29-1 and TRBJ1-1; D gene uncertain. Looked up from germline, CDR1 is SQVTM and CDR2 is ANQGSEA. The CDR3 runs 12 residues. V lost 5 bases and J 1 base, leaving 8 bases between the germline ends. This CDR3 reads CSVSGWNTEAFF. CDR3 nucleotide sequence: TGCAGCGTTTCCGGGTGGAACACTGAAGCTTTCTTT.

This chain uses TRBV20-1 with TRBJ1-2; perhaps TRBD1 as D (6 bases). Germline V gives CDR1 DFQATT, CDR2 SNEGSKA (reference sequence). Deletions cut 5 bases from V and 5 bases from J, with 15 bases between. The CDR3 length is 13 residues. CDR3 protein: CSAFGQREYGYTF. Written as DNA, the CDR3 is TGCAGTGCTTTTGGACAGCGGGAGTATGGCTACACCTTC.

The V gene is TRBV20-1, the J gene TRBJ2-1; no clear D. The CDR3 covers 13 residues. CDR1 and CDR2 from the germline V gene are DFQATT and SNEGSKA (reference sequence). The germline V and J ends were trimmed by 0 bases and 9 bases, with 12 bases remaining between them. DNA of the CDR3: TGCAGTGCTAGAGATCTCGGGTTAGGTGAGCAGTTCTTC. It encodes CSARDLGLGEQFF.

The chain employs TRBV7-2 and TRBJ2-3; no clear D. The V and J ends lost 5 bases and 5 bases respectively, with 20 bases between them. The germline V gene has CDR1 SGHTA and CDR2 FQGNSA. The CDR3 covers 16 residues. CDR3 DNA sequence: TGTGCCAGCAGCACGACAAGGGCCCCCGGTGAAGATACGCAGTATTTT. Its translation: CASSTTRAPGEDTQYF.

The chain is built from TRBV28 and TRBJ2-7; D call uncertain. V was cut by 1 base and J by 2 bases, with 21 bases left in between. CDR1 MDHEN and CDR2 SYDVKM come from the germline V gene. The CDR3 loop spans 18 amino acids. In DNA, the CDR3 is TGTGCCAGCAGTTTATTCCCCCTAAAAGGGAAGCCGACCTACGAGCAGTACTTC. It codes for CASSLFPLKGKPTYEQYF.

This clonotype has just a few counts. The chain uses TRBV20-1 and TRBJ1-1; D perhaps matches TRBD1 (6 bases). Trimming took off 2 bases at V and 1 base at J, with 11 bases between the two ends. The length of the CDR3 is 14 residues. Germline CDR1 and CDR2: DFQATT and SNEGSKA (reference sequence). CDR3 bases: TGCAGTGCTAGAATGGGGGCAGCGAACACTGAAGCTTTCTTT. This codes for CSARMGAANTEAFF.

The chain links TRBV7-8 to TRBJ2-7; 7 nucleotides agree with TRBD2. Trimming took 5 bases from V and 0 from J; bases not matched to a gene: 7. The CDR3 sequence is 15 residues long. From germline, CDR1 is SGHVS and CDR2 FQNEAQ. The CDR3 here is CASSLVGGYSYEQYF. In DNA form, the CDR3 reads TGTGCCAGCAGCCTCGTGGGGGGGTACTCCTACGAGCAGTACTTC.

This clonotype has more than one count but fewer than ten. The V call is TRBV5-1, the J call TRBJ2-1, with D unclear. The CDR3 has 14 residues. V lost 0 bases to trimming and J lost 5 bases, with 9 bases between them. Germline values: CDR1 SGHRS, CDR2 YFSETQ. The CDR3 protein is CASSLGSVNNEQFF. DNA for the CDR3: TGCGCCAGCAGCTTGGGATCTGTCAACAATGAGCAGTTCTTC. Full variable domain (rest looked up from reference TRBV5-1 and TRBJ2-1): KAGVTQTPRYLIKTRGQQVTLSCSPISGHRSVSWYQQTPGQGLQFLFEYFSETQRNKGNFPGRFSGRQFSNSRSEMNVSTLELGDSALYLCASSLGSVNNEQFFGPGTRLTVL.

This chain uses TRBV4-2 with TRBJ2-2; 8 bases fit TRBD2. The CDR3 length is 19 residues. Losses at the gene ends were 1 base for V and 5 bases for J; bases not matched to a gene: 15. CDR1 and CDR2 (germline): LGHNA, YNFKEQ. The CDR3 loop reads CASSQGGAGSGRRTGELFF. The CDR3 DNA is TGTGCCAGCAGCCAAGGGGGAGCTGGCAGCGGGAGAAGGACCGGGGAGCTGTTTTTT.

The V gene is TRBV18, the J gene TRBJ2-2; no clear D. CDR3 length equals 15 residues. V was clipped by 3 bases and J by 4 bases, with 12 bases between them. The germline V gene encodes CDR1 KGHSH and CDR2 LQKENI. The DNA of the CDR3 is TGTGCCAGCTCACCCTCAAGTGGACCCACCGGGGAGCTGTTTTTT. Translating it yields CASSPSSGPTGELFF.

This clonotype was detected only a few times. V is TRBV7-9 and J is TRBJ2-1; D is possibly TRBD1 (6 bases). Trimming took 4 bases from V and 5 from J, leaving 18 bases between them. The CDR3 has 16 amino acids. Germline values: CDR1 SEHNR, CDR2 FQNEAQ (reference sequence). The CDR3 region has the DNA TGTGCCAGCAGCTCGCCAGGAAGGACAGTTCACAATGAGCAGTTCTTC. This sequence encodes CASSSPGRTVHNEQFF.

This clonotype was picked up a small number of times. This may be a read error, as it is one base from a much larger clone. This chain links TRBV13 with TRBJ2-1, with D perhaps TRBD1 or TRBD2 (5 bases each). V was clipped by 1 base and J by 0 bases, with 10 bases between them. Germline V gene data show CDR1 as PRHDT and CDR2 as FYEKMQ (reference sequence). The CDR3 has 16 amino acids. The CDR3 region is CASSLVGESSYNEQFF. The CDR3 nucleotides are TGTGCCAGCAGCTTAGTAGGGGAGAGCTCCTACAATGAGCAGTTCTTC.

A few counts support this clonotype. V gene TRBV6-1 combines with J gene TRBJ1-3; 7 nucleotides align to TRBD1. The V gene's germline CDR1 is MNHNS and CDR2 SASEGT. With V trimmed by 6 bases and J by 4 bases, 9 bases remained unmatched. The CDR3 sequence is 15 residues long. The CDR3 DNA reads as TGTGCCAGCAGGCTAACCGGGACAGAGGGAAACACCATATATTTT. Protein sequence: CASRLTGTEGNTIYF.

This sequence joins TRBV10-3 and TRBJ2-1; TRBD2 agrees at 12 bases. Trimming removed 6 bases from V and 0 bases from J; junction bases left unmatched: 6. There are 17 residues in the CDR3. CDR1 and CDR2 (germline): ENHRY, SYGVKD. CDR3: CAIRGTSGLSSYNEQFF. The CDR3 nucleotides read TGTGCCATCAGGGGGACTAGCGGGTTGAGCTCCTACAATGAGCAGTTCTTC.

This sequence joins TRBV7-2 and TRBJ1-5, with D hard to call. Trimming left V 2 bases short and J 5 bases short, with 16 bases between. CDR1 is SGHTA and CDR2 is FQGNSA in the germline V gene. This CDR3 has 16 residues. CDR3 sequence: CASSLFLGNRDQPQHF. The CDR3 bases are TGTGCCAGCAGCTTATTTTTGGGTAATAGGGATCAGCCCCAGCATTTT.

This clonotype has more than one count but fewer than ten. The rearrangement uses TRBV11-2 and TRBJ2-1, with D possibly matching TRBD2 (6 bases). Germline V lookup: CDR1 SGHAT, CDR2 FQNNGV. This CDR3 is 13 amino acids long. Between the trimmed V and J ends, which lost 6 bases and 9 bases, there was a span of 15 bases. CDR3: CASSSGRSIEQFF. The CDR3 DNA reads TGTGCCAGCAGTTCCGGGAGAAGTATTGAGCAGTTCTTC.

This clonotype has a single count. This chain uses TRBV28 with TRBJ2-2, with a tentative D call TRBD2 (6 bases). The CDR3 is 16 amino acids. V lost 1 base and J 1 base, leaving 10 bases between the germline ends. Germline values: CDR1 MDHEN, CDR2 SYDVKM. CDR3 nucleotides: TGTGCCAGCAGTTTATTCGCAGCGGGGAACACCGGGGAGCTGTTTTTT. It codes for CASSLFAAGNTGELFF.